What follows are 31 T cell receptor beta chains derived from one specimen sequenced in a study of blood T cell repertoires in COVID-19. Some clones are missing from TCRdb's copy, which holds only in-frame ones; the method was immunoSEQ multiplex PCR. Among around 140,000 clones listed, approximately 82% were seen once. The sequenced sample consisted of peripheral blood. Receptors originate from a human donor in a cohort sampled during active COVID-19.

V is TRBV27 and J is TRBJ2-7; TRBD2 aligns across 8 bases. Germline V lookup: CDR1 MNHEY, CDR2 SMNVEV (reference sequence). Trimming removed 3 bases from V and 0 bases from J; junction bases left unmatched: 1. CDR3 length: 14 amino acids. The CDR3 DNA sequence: TGTGCCAGCAGTTTGACTAGCGTCTCCTACGAGCAGTACTTC. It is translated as CASSLTSVSYEQYF.

The DNA of the CDR3 is TGTGCCAGCTCAGCAGGAACAGACTACGAGCAGTACTTC. It yields the protein CASSAGTDYEQYF. The chain is built from TRBV18 and TRBJ2-7; unclear D gene. Germline CDR1 reads KGHSH; CDR2 reads LQKENI. This CDR3 comprises 13 residues. Between the trimmed V and J ends, which lost 5 bases and 3 bases, there was a span of 11 bases.

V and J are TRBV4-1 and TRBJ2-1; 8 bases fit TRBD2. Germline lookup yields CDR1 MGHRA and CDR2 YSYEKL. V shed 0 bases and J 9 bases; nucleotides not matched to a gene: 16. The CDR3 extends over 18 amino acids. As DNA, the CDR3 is TGCGCCAGCAGCCAAGAACCCACCGGCACGGGAGGGCCGGCTGAGCAGTTCTTC. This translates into CASSQEPTGTGGPAEQFF.

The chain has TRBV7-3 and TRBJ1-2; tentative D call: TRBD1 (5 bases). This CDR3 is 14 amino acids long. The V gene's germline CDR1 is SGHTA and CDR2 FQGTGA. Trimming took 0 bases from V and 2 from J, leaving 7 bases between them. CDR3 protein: CASSLTSGNYGYTF. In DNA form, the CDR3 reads TGTGCCAGCAGCTTAACGTCAGGGAACTATGGCTACACCTTC. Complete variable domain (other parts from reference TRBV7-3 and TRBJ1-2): GAGVSQTPSNKVTEKGKYVELRCDPISGHTALYWYRQSLGQGPEFLIYFQGTGAADDSGLPNDRFFAVRPEGSVSTLKIQRTERGDSAVYLCASSLTSGNYGYTFGSGTRLTVV.

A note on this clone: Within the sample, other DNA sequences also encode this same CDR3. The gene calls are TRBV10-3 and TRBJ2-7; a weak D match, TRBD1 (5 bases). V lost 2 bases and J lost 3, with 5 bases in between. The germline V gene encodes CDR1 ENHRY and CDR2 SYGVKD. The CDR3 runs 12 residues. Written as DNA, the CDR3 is TGTGCCATCAGTGAGCAGGGCTACGAGCAGTACTTC. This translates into CAISEQGYEQYF.

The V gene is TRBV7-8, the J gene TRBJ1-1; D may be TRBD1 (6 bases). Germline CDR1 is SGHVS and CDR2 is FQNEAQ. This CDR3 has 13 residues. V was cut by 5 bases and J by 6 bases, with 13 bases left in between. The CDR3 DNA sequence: TGTGCCAGCAGCCCTCGACAGGCCTCTGAAGCTTTCTTT. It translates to CASSPRQASEAFF.

This chain's CDR3 is CASSYSTAYEQYF. The CDR3 DNA follows: TGTGCCAGCAGTTACTCGACAGCCTACGAGCAGTACTTC. The rearrangement uses TRBV6-5 and TRBJ2-7; D is perhaps TRBD1 (5 bases). V was pared by 0 bases and J by 2 bases, with 5 bases between. The CDR3 is made up of 13 amino acids. Germline-derived CDR1 and CDR2 are MNHEY and SVGAGI.

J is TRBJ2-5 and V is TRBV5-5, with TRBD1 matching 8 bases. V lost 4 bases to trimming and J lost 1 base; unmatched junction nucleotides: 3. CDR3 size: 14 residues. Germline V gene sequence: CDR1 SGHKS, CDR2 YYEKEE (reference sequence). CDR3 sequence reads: CASSPDRGQETQYF. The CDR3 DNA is TGTGCCAGCAGCCCCGACAGGGGCCAAGAGACCCAGTACTTC.

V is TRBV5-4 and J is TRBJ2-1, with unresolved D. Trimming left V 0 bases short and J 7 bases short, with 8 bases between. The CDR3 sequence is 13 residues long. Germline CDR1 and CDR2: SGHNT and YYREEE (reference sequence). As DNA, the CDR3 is TGTGCCAGCAGCTTGGGGCTAGAGAATGAGCAGTTCTTC. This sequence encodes CASSLGLENEQFF.

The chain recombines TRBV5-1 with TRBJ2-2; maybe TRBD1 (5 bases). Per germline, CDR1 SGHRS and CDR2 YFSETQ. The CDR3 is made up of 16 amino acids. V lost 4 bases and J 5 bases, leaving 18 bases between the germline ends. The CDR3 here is CASSRPQGPWTGELFF. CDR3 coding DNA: TGCGCCAGCAGCCGTCCCCAGGGCCCGTGGACCGGGGAGCTGTTTTTT.

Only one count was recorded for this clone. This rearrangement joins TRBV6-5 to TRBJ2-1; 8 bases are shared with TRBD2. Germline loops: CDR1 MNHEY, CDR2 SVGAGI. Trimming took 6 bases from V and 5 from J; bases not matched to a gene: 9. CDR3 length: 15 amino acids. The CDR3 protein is CASSPSGSVHNEQFF. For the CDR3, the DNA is TGTGCCAGCAGCCCCAGCGGGAGTGTCCACAATGAGCAGTTCTTC.

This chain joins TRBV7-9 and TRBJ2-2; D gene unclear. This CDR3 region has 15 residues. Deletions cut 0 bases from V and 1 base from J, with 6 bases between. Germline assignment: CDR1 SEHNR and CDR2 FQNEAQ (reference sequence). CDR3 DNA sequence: TGTGCCAGCAGCTTAGCGGGCAGGAACACCGGGGAGCTGTTTTTT. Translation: CASSLAGRNTGELFF. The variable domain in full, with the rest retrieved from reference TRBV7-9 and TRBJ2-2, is DTGVSQNPRHKITKRGQNVTFRCDPISEHNRLYWYRQTLGQGPEFLTYFQNEAQLEKSRLLSDRFSAERPKGSFSTLEIQRTEQGDSAMYLCASSLAGRNTGELFFGEGSRLTVL.

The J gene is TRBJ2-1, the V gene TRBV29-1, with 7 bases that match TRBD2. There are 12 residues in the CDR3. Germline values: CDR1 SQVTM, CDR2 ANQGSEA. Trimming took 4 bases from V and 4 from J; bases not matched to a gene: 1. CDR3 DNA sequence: TGCAGCGTTGGGGGGGGATACAATGAGCAGTTCTTC. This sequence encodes CSVGGGYNEQFF.

The CDR3 sequence is CATSTSAGLADEQFF. CDR3 sequence (DNA): TGTGCCACCAGCACAAGCGCTGGACTAGCGGATGAGCAGTTCTTC. This chain links TRBV15 with TRBJ2-1; 10 nucleotides match TRBD2. Germline V gene sequence: CDR1 LNHNV, CDR2 YYDKDF (reference sequence). Unmatched junction bases numbered 8, after V lost 4 bases and J lost 8 bases. The CDR3 covers 15 residues.

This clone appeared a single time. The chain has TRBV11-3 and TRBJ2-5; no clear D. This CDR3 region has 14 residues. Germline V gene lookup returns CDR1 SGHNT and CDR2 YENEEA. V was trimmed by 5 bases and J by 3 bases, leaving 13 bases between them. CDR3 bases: TGTGCCAGCAGCAACGCCCCCGGAGAAGAGACCCAGTACTTC. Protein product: CASSNAPGEETQYF.

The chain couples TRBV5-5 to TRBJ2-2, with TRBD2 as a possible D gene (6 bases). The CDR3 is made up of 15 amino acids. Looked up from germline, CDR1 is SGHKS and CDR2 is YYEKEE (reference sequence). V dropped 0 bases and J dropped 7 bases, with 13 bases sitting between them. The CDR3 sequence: CASSLAGGDGGELFF. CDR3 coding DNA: TGTGCCAGCAGCTTGGCCGGGGGAGATGGCGGGGAGCTGTTTTTT.

CDR3: CASSLARGRAGNTIYF. CDR3 DNA sequence: TGTGCCAGCAGCTTAGCGCGGGGGCGCGCTGGAAACACCATATATTTT. The chain recombines TRBV7-6 with TRBJ1-3; tentatively, D is TRBD1 (6 bases). Per the germline V gene, CDR1 is SGHVS and CDR2 is FNYEAQ. V lost 0 bases to trimming and J lost 2 bases, with 11 bases between them. The CDR3 has 16 amino acids.

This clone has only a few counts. CDR3 coding DNA: TGTGCCAGTGAAACCCTGACAGGGAGCATCTATGGCTACACCTTC. Translated: CASETLTGSIYGYTF. The rearrangement links TRBV19 to TRBJ1-2, with TRBD1 identical over 7 bases. J was trimmed by 4 bases and V by 8 bases; bases with no gene match: 13. The CDR3 is 15 residues long. The germline gives CDR1 LNHDA, CDR2 SQIVND (reference sequence).

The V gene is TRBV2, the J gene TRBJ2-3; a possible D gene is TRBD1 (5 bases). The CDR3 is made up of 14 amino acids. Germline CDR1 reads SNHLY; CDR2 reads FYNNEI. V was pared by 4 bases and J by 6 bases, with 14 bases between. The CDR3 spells CASSVRQGGDTQYF. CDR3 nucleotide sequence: TGTGCCAGCAGTGTCAGGCAGGGTGGTGATACGCAGTATTTT. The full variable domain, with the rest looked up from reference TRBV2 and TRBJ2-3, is EPEVTQTPSHQVTQMGQEVILRCVPISNHLYFYWYRQILGQKVEFLVSFYNNEISEKSEIFDDQFSVERPDGSNFTLKIRSTKLEDSAMYFCASSVRQGGDTQYFGPGTRLTVL.

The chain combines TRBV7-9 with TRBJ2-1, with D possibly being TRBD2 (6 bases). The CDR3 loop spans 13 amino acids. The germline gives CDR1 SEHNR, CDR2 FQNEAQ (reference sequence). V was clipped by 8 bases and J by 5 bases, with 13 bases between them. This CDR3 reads CASSGSIDNEQFF. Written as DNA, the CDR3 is TGTGCCAGCTCCGGGAGTATCGACAATGAGCAGTTCTTC.

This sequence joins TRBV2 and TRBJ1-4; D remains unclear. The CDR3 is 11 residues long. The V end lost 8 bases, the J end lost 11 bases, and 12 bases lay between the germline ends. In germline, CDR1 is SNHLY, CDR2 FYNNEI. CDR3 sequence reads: CASSTATKLFF. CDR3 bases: TGTGCCAGCTCCACAGCAACCAAACTGTTTTTT.

The CDR3 reads CASSLVIFPDEQFF. The CDR3 coding sequence is TGTGCCAGCAGCTTAGTGATCTTCCCAGATGAGCAGTTCTTC. The chain links TRBV7-8 to TRBJ2-1; the D is unclear. This CDR3 has 14 residues. V was trimmed by 1 base and J by 8 bases, leaving 12 bases between them. Germline lookup yields CDR1 SGHVS and CDR2 FQNEAQ.

CDR3 region: CASRPPTGVWGYTF. As DNA, the CDR3 is TGTGCCAGTAGGCCACCCACAGGCGTCTGGGGCTACACCTTC. V is TRBV19 and J is TRBJ1-2; tentative D call: TRBD1 (5 bases). This CDR3 has 14 amino acids. Germline V gives CDR1 LNHDA, CDR2 SQIVND (reference sequence). The V end was cut by 6 bases, the J end by 8 bases, with 19 bases between.

The CDR3 loop reads CASRPVQGAHEQFF. The DNA of the CDR3 is TGTGCCAGCCGCCCTGTACAGGGTGCCCATGAGCAGTTCTTC. The chain has TRBV2 and TRBJ2-1, with D perhaps matching TRBD1 (6 bases). V gave up 8 bases and J gave up 8 bases, with 19 bases separating them. Germline assignment: CDR1 SNHLY and CDR2 FYNNEI. This CDR3 region has 14 residues.

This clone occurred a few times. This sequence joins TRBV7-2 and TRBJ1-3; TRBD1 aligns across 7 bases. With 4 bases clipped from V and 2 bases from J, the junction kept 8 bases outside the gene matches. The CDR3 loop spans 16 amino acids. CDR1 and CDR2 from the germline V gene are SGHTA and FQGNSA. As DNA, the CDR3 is TGTGCCAGCAGCTATGGGGACAGTACTGCTGGAAACACCATATATTTT. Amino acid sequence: CASSYGDSTAGNTIYF.

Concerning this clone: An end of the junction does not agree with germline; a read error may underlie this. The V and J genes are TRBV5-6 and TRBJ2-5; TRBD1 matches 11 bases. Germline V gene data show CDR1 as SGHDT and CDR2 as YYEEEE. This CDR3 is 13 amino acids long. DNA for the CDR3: TGTGCCAGCAGCTTGGCGGTAGGGACAGGGGGTAACTTC. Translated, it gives CASSLAVGTGGNF.

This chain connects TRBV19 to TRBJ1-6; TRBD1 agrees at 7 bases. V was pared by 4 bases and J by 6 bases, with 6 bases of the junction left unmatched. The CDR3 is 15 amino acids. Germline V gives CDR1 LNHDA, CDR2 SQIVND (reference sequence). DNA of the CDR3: TGTGCCAGTAGTACCGGGACAGCGTCTAATTCACCCCTCCACTTT. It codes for CASSTGTASNSPLHF.

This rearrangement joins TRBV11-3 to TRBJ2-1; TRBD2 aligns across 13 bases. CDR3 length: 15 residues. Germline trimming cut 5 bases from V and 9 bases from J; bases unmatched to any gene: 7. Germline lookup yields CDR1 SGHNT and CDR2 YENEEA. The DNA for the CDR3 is TGTGCCAGCAGCCGGACTAGCGGGAGTTCCGGTGAGCAGTTCTTC. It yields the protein CASSRTSGSSGEQFF.

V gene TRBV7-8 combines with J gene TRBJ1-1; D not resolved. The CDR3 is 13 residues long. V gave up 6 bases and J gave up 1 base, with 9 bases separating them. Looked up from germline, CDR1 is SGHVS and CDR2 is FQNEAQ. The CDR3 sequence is CASRRRRNTEAFF. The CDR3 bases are TGTGCCAGCAGACGAAGGAGGAACACTGAAGCTTTCTTT.

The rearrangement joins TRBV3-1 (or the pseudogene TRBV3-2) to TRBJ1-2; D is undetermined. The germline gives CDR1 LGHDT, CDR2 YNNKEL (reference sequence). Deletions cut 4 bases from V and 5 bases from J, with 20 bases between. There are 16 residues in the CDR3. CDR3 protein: CASSPDSAAATYGYTF. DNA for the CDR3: TGTGCCAGCAGCCCGGATTCGGCGGCCGCAACTTATGGCTACACCTTC.

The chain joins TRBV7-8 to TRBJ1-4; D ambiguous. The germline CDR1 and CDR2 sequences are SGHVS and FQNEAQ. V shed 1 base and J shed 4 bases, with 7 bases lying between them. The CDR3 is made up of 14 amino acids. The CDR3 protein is CASSLGEVNEKLFF. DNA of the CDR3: TGTGCCAGCAGCTTAGGGGAGGTTAATGAAAAACTGTTTTTT.